This T cell receptor beta chain comes out of a study of blood T cell repertoires in COVID-19. Profiled with immunoSEQ multiplex PCR; TCRdb holds only in-frame clones, not every one. The sample has roughly 70,000 clones, under 95% seen once. The TCR was taken from a man aged 50 or older with acute or convalescent COVID-19. Source material: peripheral blood.

The DNA of the CDR3 is TGTGCCAGCAGACCCGAGACTAGCGGCACTACGCAGTATTTT. It specifies CASRPETSGTTQYF. This sequence joins TRBV6-6 and TRBJ2-3, with TRBD2 matching 9 bases. V was clipped by 6 bases and J by 8 bases; unmatched bases: 9. Germline CDR1 is MNHNY and CDR2 is SVGAGI (reference sequence). The CDR3 extends over 14 amino acids.